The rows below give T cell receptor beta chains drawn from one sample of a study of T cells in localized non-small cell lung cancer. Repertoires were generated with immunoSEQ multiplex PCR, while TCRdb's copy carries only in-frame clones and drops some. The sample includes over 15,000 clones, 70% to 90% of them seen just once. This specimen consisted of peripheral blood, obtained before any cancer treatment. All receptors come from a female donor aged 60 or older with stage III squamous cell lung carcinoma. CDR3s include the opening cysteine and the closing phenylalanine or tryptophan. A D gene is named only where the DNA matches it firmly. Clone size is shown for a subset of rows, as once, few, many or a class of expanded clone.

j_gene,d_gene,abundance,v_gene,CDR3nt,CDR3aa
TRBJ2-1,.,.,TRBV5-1,TGCGCCAGCAATTATCCGGGCTCCTACAATGAGCAGTTCTTC,CASNYPGSYNEQFF
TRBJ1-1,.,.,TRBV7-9,TGTGCCAGCAGCTTTGACTCCGTCAGGGACACTGAAGCTTTCTTT,CASSFDSVRDTEAFF
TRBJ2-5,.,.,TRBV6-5,TGTGCCAGCAGTTCGTCAGGACAAAACCAAGAGACCCAGTACTTC,CASSSSGQNQETQYF
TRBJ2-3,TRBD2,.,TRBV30,TGTGCCTGGAGTGGGGGCGGGGGGGCCGAGGCAGATACGCAGTATTTT,CAWSGGGGAEADTQYF
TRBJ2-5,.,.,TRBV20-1,TGCAGTGCTGTCCGAAAAGAGACCCAGTACTTC,CSAVRKETQYF
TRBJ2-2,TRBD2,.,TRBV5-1,TGCGCCAGCAGCAGGACTAGCGGGAGGTCTGACACCGGGGAGCTGTTTTTT,CASSRTSGRSDTGELFF
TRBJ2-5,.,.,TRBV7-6,TGTGCCAGCAGTCAGGCAGCGGAGACCCAGTACTTC,CASSQAAETQYF
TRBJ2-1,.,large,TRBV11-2,TGTGCCGTAAAAACAGGAAACAATGAGCAGTTCTTC,CAVKTGNNEQFF
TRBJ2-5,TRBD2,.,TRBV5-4,TGTGCCAGCAGCAACCCTAGCGGGGAGGAGACCCAGTACTTC,CASSNPSGEETQYF
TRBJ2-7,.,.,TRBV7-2,TGTGCCAGCCGGGAGATTGGCTACGAGCAGTACTTC,CASREIGYEQYF
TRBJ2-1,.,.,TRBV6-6,TGTGCCAGCAGTATAGCTACCTACAATGAGCAGTTCTTC,CASSIATYNEQFF
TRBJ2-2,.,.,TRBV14,TGTGCCAGCAGCCAAGTCGGGGCAGGGGCCGGGGAGCTGTTTTTT,CASSQVGAGAGELFF
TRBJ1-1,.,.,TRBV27,TGTGCCAGCAGTTTAAGAGGACAGTACACTGAAGCTTTCTTT,CASSLRGQYTEAFF
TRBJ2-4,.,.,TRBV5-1,TGCGCCAGCAGCTTGCTGGACAGAAAAAACATTCAGTACTTC,CASSLLDRKNIQYF
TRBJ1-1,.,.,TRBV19,TGTGCCAGTAAAACGACAGTCAACACTGAAGCTTTCTTT,CASKTTVNTEAFF
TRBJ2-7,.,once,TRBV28,TGTGCCAGCAGCCCCGGTGGACAATTGATAGGCTACGAGCAGTACTTC,CASSPGGQLIGYEQYF
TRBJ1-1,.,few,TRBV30,TGTGCCTGGAGTGGCCAGGGGCACATGAACACTGAAGCTTTCTTT,CAWSGQGHMNTEAFF